The clone carrying this T cell receptor beta chain was counted at least ten times. Germline V gene lookup returns CDR1 SGHRS and CDR2 YFSETQ. Trimming removed 4 bases from V and 0 bases from J, with 5 bases in between. CDR3 size: 13 residues. MiXCR, run by TCRdb on the 5' RACE reads, gives a single entry per CDR3 protein. Among around 370,000 distinct CDR3 sequences, 9% to 10% were seen once, and the ten largest hold around 8.6%. The data belong to a study of identical twins. The sequence was collected from a woman in her forties or fifties in good health. The chain couples TRBV5-1 to TRBJ1-3; no firm D call. Sequencing input: naive T cells sorted from blood. CDR3 sequence (DNA): TGCGCCAGCAGCCCCGGCTCTGGAAACACCATATATTTT. It is translated as CASSPGSGNTIYF.